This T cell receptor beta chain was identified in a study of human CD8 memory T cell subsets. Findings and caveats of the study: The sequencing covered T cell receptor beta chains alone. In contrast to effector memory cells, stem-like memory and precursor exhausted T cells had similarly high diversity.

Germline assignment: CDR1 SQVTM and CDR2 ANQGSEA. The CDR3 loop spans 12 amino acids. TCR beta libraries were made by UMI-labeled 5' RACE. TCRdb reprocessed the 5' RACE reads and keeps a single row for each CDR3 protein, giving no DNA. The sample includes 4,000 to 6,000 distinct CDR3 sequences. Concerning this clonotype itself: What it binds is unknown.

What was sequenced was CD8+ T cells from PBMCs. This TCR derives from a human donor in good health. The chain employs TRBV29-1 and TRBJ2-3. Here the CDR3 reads CSVESGTDTQYF.